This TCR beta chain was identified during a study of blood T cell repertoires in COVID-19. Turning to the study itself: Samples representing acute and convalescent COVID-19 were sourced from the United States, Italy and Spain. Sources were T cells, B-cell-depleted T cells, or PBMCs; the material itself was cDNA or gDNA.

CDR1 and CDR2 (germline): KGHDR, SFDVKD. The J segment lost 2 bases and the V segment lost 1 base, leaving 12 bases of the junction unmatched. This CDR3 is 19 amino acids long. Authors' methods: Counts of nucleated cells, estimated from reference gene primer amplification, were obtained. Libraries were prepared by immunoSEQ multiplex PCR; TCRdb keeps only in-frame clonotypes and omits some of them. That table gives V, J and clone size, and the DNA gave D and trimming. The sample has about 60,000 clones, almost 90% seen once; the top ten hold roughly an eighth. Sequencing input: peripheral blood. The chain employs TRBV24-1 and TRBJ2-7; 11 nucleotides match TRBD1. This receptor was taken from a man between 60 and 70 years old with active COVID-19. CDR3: CATSDLRWDRGVVAYEQYF. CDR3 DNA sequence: TGTGCCACCAGTGATTTACGTTGGGACAGGGGGGTAGTCGCCTACGAGCAGTACTTC.